This T cell receptor (beta chain) was profiled in a study of OX40 agonist ivuxolimab in advanced cancers. Turning to the study itself: Checkpoint inhibitors had been given previously to about 40% of patients.

Trimming took 0 bases from V and 6 from J, leaving 12 bases between them. Germline V CDR1 and CDR2: SGHRS, YFSETQ. The CDR3 has 14 amino acids. Libraries were prepared by immunoSEQ multiplex PCR; TCRdb keeps only in-frame clonotypes and omits some of them. Of 80,000 to 95,000 clones in the sample, about 91% are singletons; the top ten hold roughly 0.53%. Study-wide points: Partial responders treated at 0.1-3.0 mg/kg exhibited clonal expansion among the lowest measured.

This clone was recorded only once. The antigen is unknown. Sequencing was performed on CD4+ or CD8+ T cells sorted from blood, taken in a trial of the OX40 agonist ivuxolimab. This TCR came from an adult with an advanced solid tumor such as melanoma, head and neck, liver or kidney cancer. This sequence joins TRBV5-1 and TRBJ1-2; D not certain. The CDR3 is CASSLAPGPNGYTF. The CDR3 DNA follows: TGCGCCAGCAGCTTGGCCCCAGGTCCCAATGGCTACACCTTC. Full variable domain (rest looked up from reference TRBV5-1 and TRBJ1-2): KAGVTQTPRYLIKTRGQQVTLSCSPISGHRSVSWYQQTPGQGLQFLFEYFSETQRNKGNFPGRFSGRQFSNSRSEMNVSTLELGDSALYLCASSLAPGPNGYTFGSGTRLTVV.